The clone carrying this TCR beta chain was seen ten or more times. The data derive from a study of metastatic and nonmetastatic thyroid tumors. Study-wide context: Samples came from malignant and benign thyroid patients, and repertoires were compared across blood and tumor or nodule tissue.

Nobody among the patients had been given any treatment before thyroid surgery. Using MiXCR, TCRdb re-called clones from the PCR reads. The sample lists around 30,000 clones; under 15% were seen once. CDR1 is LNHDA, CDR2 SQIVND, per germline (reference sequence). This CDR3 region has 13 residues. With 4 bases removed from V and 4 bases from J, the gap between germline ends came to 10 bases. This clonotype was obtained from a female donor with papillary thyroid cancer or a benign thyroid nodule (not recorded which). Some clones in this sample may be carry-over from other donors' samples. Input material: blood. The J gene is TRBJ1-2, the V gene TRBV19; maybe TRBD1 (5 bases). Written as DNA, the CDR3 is TGTGCCAGTAGTAAGACAGCGAGCTATGGCTACACCTTC. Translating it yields CASSKTASYGYTF.